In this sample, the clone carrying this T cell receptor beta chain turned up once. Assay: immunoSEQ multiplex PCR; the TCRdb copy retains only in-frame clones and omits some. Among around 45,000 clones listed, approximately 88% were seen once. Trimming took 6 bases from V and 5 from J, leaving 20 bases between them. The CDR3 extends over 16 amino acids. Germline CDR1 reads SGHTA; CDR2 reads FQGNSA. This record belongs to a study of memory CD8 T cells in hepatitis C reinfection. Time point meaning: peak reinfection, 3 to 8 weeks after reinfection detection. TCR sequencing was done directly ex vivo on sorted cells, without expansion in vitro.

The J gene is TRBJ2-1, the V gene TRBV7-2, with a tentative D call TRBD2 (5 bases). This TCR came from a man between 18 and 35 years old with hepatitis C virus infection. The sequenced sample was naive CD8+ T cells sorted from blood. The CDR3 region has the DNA TGTGCCAGCAGGCAGCTTGTAATAGCGTCCCACAATGAGCAGTTCTTC. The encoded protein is CASRQLVIASHNEQFF.